The 26 T cell receptor beta chains in this list originate from one sample, sequenced in a study of human T cells and chemical hapten exposure. TCRdb recomputed calls from the RACE reads with MiXCR, one row per CDR3 protein. The repertoire holds about 80,000 distinct CDR3 sequences, with 11% to 15% as singletons. Regarding time point: pre-sensitization, week 0. Indicated treatment: therapeutic diphenylcyclopropenone sensitization with weekly scalp DPC. Source: whole blood, taken in connection with sensitization to the hapten diphenylcyclopropenone (DPC). Receptor source: a woman in her forties or fifties with alopecia areata. Some clones in this sample may be carry-over from other donors' samples.

This chain connects TRBV28 to TRBJ2-7; D is ambiguous. Trimming stripped 6 bases from V and 6 bases from J, with 15 bases between. Germline CDR1 and CDR2: MDHEN and SYDVKM. CDR3 length equals 13 residues. The CDR3 here is CASSEDLMAEQYF. CDR3 nucleotide sequence: TGTGCCAGCAGCGAGGACCTCATGGCCGAGCAGTACTTC.

This chain uses TRBV5-1 with TRBJ2-2; maybe TRBD2 (6 bases). CDR1 and CDR2 (germline): SGHRS, YFSETQ. This CDR3 has 15 amino acids. V was trimmed by 6 bases and J by 5 bases, leaving 17 bases between them. The CDR3 bases are TGCGCCAGCATCGCGATCGGGAGCAAGACCGGGGAGCTGTTTTTT. It encodes CASIAIGSKTGELFF.

This clonotype appeared a few times. The V call is TRBV3-1, the J call TRBJ2-7; D is unresolved. Germline V gene lookup returns CDR1 LGHDT and CDR2 YNNKEL (reference sequence). The germline V and J ends were trimmed by 1 base and 2 bases, with 3 bases remaining between them. The CDR3 contains 12 residues. The CDR3: CASSQVAYEQYF. CDR3 sequence (DNA): TGTGCCAGCAGCCAAGTGGCCTACGAGCAGTACTTC.

V gene TRBV11-3 combines with J gene TRBJ2-1, with 8 bases aligning to TRBD1. This CDR3 has 15 residues. With 2 bases clipped from V and 6 bases from J, the junction kept 6 bases outside the gene matches. The germline V gene encodes CDR1 SGHNT and CDR2 YENEEA. This chain's CDR3 is CASSLSYTGGNEQFF. In DNA form, the CDR3 reads TGTGCCAGCAGCTTATCCTACACAGGGGGCAATGAGCAGTTCTTC.

This clonotype turned up a few times. V is TRBV9 and J is TRBJ2-1; 9 bases line up with TRBD2. V gave up 3 bases and J gave up 3 bases; unmatched junction bases: 4. The CDR3 spans 15 residues. Germline lookup yields CDR1 SGDLS and CDR2 YYNGEE. The CDR3 DNA follows: TGTGCCAGCAGCGCACGACTAGCGGACTACAATGAGCAGTTCTTC. It specifies CASSARLADYNEQFF.

This clonotype was recorded a few times. The chain couples TRBV3-1 to TRBJ2-7; 7 bases agree with TRBD2. This CDR3 is 14 amino acids long. From germline, CDR1 is LGHDT and CDR2 YNNKEL (reference sequence). After removal of 6 bases from V and 3 bases from J, the junction contained 8 bases not matched to a gene. In DNA form, the CDR3 reads TGTGCCAGCAGTGTCGGACTAGGGGTCTACGAGCAGTACTTC. It is translated as CASSVGLGVYEQYF.

The table lists this clonotype with a few counts. The chain combines TRBV4-3 with TRBJ2-7; 11 positions agree with TRBD2. Germline CDR1 LGHNA, CDR2 YSLEER. Trimming removed 4 bases from V and 2 bases from J; junction bases left unmatched: 4. The CDR3 runs to 15 residues. CDR3 coding DNA: TGCGCCAGCAGCCTGGGACTAGCGGCAGCCTACGAGCAGTACTTC. Translation gives CASSLGLAAAYEQYF.

The rearrangement joins TRBV2 to TRBJ2-3; weak D call: TRBD2 (6 bases). Per germline, CDR1 SNHLY and CDR2 FYNNEI. The CDR3 runs 15 residues. V was pared by 7 bases and J by 3 bases, with 17 bases between. The CDR3 loop reads CASKPEGLGTDTQYF. The CDR3 nucleotides are TGTGCCAGCAAACCGGAGGGCCTCGGAACAGATACGCAGTATTTT.

This clonotype was seen repeatedly, ten times or more. The gene calls are TRBV7-2 and TRBJ2-1, with 11 bases fitting TRBD2. CDR3 length: 14 residues. Germline V gene data show CDR1 as SGHTA and CDR2 as FQGNSA. The trim removed 7 bases at V and 10 bases at J, leaving 9 bases unmatched. The CDR3 DNA reads as TGTGCCAGCACCCCATTTCTAGCGGGGGGAGAGCAGTTCTTC. Translated, it gives CASTPFLAGGEQFF. Using reference TRBV7-2 and TRBJ2-1 for the parts outside the CDR3, the full variable domain is GAGVSQSPSNKVTEKGKDVELRCDPISGHTALYWYRQSLGQGLEFLIYFQGNSAPDKSGLPSDRFSAERTGGSVSTLTIQRTQQEDSAVYLCASTPFLAGGEQFFGPGTRLTVL.

The rearrangement joins TRBV18 to TRBJ2-1; a possible D gene is TRBD1 (5 bases). The CDR3 runs 13 residues. Trimming removed 3 bases from V and 4 bases from J, with 7 bases in between. Germline V lookup: CDR1 KGHSH, CDR2 LQKENI. DNA for the CDR3: TGTGCCAGCTCACCCAGGGATTACAATGAGCAGTTCTTC. It codes for CASSPRDYNEQFF. The variable domain in full, with the rest retrieved from reference TRBV18 and TRBJ2-1, is NAGVMQNPRHLVRRRGQEARLRCSPMKGHSHVYWYRQLPEEGLKFMVYLQKENIIDESGMPKERFSAEFPKEGPSILRIQQVVRGDSAAYFCASSPRDYNEQFFGPGTRLTVL.

This clonotype was counted only a few times. This sequence joins TRBV7-2 and TRBJ2-1; TRBD2 aligns across 10 bases. CDR1 SGHTA and CDR2 FQGNSA come from the germline V gene. The CDR3 spans 15 residues. Trimming at V came to 7 bases and at J to 2 bases, leaving 5 bases not matched to a gene. The CDR3 loop is CASNAAGGPYNEQFF. The DNA for the CDR3 is TGTGCCAGCAACGCAGCGGGAGGGCCCTACAATGAGCAGTTCTTC.

The chain recombines TRBV7-7 with TRBJ2-1, with 8 nucleotides matching TRBD1. The CDR3 contains 14 residues. With 5 bases clipped from V and 5 bases from J, the junction kept 5 bases outside the gene matches. Germline lookup yields CDR1 SSHAT and CDR2 FNYEAQ (reference sequence). CDR3 region: CASSTGGNHNEQFF. The DNA of the CDR3 is TGTGCCAGCAGCACAGGGGGGAACCACAATGAGCAGTTCTTC.

This rearrangement joins TRBV19 to TRBJ2-5; D is possibly TRBD1 or TRBD2 (5 bases each). CDR1 is LNHDA, CDR2 SQIVND, per germline (reference sequence). The V end lost 5 bases, the J end lost 0 bases, and 10 bases lay between the germline ends. CDR3 length: 14 amino acids. The CDR3 loop is CASSPGTDQETQYF. CDR3 nucleotide sequence: TGTGCCAGTAGTCCCGGGACGGACCAAGAGACCCAGTACTTC.

The J gene is TRBJ2-1, the V gene TRBV20-1, with TRBD2 identical over 12 bases. The CDR3 runs 16 residues. The V and J ends lost 2 bases and 6 bases, in that order; junction bases with no gene match: 8. CDR1 is DFQATT and CDR2 is SNEGSKA in the germline V gene (reference sequence). This chain's CDR3 is CSARTALAGGRNEQFF. As DNA, the CDR3 is TGCAGTGCTAGAACCGCTCTAGCGGGAGGGCGCAATGAGCAGTTCTTC.

Points on this clonotype: At one end the junction does not follow the germline gene, possibly because of a read error. The chain recombines TRBV2 with TRBJ2-2, with 11 bases aligning to TRBD2. The germline V gene has CDR1 SNHLY and CDR2 FYNNEI. The CDR3 extends over 16 amino acids. CDR3 DNA: TGTGCCTGCAGGCCCGGGCTAGCGGGAGGTCCCGGGGAGCTGTTTTTT. Protein product: CACRPGLAGGPGELFF.

This clonotype was counted many times. This rearrangement joins TRBV29-1 to TRBJ1-1; D remains unclear. Germline values: CDR1 SQVTM, CDR2 ANQGSEA. Trimming removed 6 bases at V and 1 base at J, with 9 bases between. The CDR3 has 12 residues. The DNA of the CDR3 is TGCAGCGTAATTACAGAGAACACTGAAGCTTTCTTT. It encodes CSVITENTEAFF. The variable domain in full, with the rest retrieved from reference TRBV29-1 and TRBJ1-1, is SAVISQKPSRDICQRGTSLTIQCQVDSQVTMMFWYRQQPGQSLTLIATANQGSEATYESGFVIDKFPISRPNLTFSTLTVSNMSPEDSSIYLCSVITENTEAFFGQGTRLTVV.

The rearrangement uses TRBV7-2 and TRBJ2-5; D is uncertain. There are 12 residues in the CDR3. In germline, CDR1 is SGHTA, CDR2 FQGNSA. V lost 3 bases and J lost 7, with 9 bases in between. The CDR3 nucleotides read TGTGCCAGCAGCTTCCAGACTGGGACCCAGTACTTC. It is translated as CASSFQTGTQYF.

This clonotype has more than one count but fewer than ten. This sequence joins TRBV19 and TRBJ1-5; D might be TRBD1 (5 bases). CDR3 length: 16 residues. Trimming cost V 6 bases and J 1 base, with 16 bases left between them. In germline, CDR1 is LNHDA, CDR2 SQIVND (reference sequence). The chain's CDR3 is CASSLLRGRSNQPQHF. The CDR3 bases are TGTGCCAGTAGCCTACTCCGGGGGAGAAGCAATCAGCCCCAGCATTTT.

This clonotype was seen a few times. This chain joins TRBV6-6 and TRBJ1-1, with 9 positions matching TRBD1. The CDR3 is made up of 16 amino acids. Germline loops: CDR1 MNHNY, CDR2 SVGAGI (reference sequence). Trimming at V came to 5 bases and at J to 4 bases, leaving 11 bases not matched to a gene. CDR3 DNA: TGTGCCAGCAGTCACGGGGACAGGGATGTCGTCACTGAAGCTTTCTTT. It specifies CASSHGDRDVVTEAFF.

This clonotype came up many times. The rearrangement links TRBV18 to TRBJ1-2, with D unclear. The V and J ends lost 5 bases and 0 bases respectively, with 13 bases between them. The CDR3 consists of 15 residues. Germline loops: CDR1 KGHSH, CDR2 LQKENI. The DNA of the CDR3 is TGTGCCAGCTCATCCGACCGGAAGACTAACTATGGCTACACCTTC. It is translated as CASSSDRKTNYGYTF.

Many counts were recorded for this clonotype. This chain uses TRBV4-1 with TRBJ2-7; 8 nucleotides line up with TRBD2. CDR1 and CDR2 from the germline V gene are MGHRA and YSYEKL. The V segment lost 0 bases and the J segment 5 bases; nucleotides outside the gene matches: 3. The CDR3 contains 14 residues. CDR3 in DNA: TGCGCCAGCAGCCAAGATCCACTAGCGGACGAGCAGTACTTC. It translates to CASSQDPLADEQYF.

This clonotype was detected many times. This chain links TRBV20-1 with TRBJ2-7, with 9 bases lining up with TRBD2. This CDR3 has 14 residues. Germline values: CDR1 DFQATT, CDR2 SNEGSKA (reference sequence). Trimming at V came to 6 bases and at J to 6 bases, leaving 12 bases not matched to a gene. CDR3 region: CSAIIAGVSREQYF. CDR3 bases: TGCAGTGCAATTATAGCGGGAGTATCGCGCGAGCAGTACTTC.

The chain employs TRBV18 and TRBJ2-2, with a weak D call TRBD1 (6 bases). Germline assignment: CDR1 KGHSH and CDR2 LQKENI. Trimming shortened V by 1 base and J by 5 bases, and 17 bases separated the two germline ends. The CDR3 has 17 residues. DNA for the CDR3: TGTGCCAGCTCACCACTCCCCCCACAGAGGGGGACCGGGGAGCTGTTTTTT. As protein: CASSPLPPQRGTGELFF.

Many counts were recorded for this clonotype. V is TRBV12-3 or TRBV12-4 and J is TRBJ1-3; weak D call: TRBD1 (5 bases). V dropped 6 bases and J dropped 1 base, with 7 bases sitting between them. There are 13 residues in the CDR3. The CDR3 nucleotides read TGTGCCAGCAGCCAGGGATCTGGAAACACCATATATTTT. This translates into CASSQGSGNTIYF.

There are many counts of this clonotype. This chain links TRBV18 with TRBJ2-7; D is unresolved. The CDR3 length is 14 residues. V lost 0 bases, J lost 5 bases, and 11 bases lay in between. Germline lookup yields CDR1 KGHSH and CDR2 LQKENI. CDR3 sequence reads: CASSPPSIKDEQYF. CDR3 nucleotide sequence: TGTGCCAGCTCACCACCATCAATCAAGGACGAGCAGTACTTC.

This clonotype appeared many times. The J gene is TRBJ2-1, the V gene TRBV20-1; D not resolved. V shed 2 bases and J shed 8 bases, with 10 bases lying between them. Germline V gene data show CDR1 as DFQATT and CDR2 as SNEGSKA (reference sequence). This CDR3 has 12 amino acids. The CDR3 loop reads CSARTSLDEQFF. DNA for the CDR3: TGCAGTGCTAGAACAAGTCTCGATGAGCAGTTCTTC.